A single sample gave rise to the 5 T cell receptor beta chains below, sequenced in a study of Tregs in tolerant kidney transplant recipients. Sequenced by immunoSEQ multiplex PCR; TCRdb stores in-frame clones only, minus some. Found here are 1,500 or so clones, around 87% of them singletons; the top ten hold roughly 4.7%. No antigens are known for them. Sequenced material: CD4+ T cells from blood cultured with allogeneic cells. The receptors here all came from a human donor in good health.

About this clone: One junction end does not reproduce the germline sequence, and a read error may be involved. The chain has TRBV7-7 and TRBJ2-7; 10 positions agree with TRBD1. The germline gives CDR1 SSHAT, CDR2 FNYEAQ (reference sequence). The CDR3 runs 17 residues. CDR3 DNA: TGTGCTAGCAGCTTAGCGCCGTTCGGGACAGGGGTCTACGAGCAGTACTTC. Encoded protein: CASSLAPFGTGVYEQYF.

V is TRBV7-9 and J is TRBJ2-7, with 8 nucleotides matching TRBD2. J gave up 3 bases and V 5 bases, and 12 bases lay outside the gene matches. The CDR3 is 16 residues long. Germline V gives CDR1 SEHNR, CDR2 FQNEAQ (reference sequence). DNA of the CDR3: TGTGCCAGCAGCCAACTCGGGAGGGGCCCATACTACGAGCAGTACTTC. Translation: CASSQLGRGPYYEQYF.

V and J are TRBV28 and TRBJ2-4; D tentatively fits TRBD1 or TRBD2 (5 bases each). CDR3 length: 14 residues. V lost 6 bases to trimming and J lost 4 bases, with 13 bases between them. Germline CDR1 MDHEN, CDR2 SYDVKM. Here the CDR3 reads CASRGPDTKNIQYF. The DNA of the CDR3 is TGTGCCAGCAGGGGACCCGACACGAAAAACATTCAGTACTTC.

The chain has TRBV6-6 and TRBJ1-5; TRBD1 matches 7 bases. This CDR3 is 14 amino acids long. V was pared by 8 bases and J by 3 bases, with 7 bases of the junction left unmatched. Germline assignment: CDR1 MNHNY and CDR2 SVGAGI (reference sequence). The CDR3, as DNA: TGTGCCAGCTTGCAGGGGGGCCCCAATCAGCCCCAGCATTTT. It is translated as CASLQGGPNQPQHF.

The chain recombines TRBV5-1 with TRBJ1-5, with 8 bases aligning to TRBD1. Germline-derived CDR1 and CDR2 are SGHRS and YFSETQ. The V and J ends lost 0 bases and 7 bases, in that order; junction bases with no gene match: 9. This CDR3 region has 16 residues. In DNA, the CDR3 is TGCGCCAGCAGCTTGGGGCCTCAGGGGGCAGGACAGCCCCAGCATTTT. Translated, it gives CASSLGPQGAGQPQHF.